The rows below give T cell receptor beta chains drawn from one sample of a study of cytomegalovirus exposure and HLA in healthy donors. Sequencing was performed with immunoSEQ multiplex PCR; in TCRdb, only in-frame clones are kept and a portion is missing. The sample lists 150,000 or so clones, 60% to 85% occurring once. Sequencing used PBMCs. Receptors were obtained from a man aged 35 to 55 in good health and CMV-seropositive. Each CDR3 is given with its conserved first and last residue. A D gene is named only where the DNA matches it firmly. A row's size may be missing; if present it is once, few, many or a size class.

cdr3_nt: TGTGCCAGCACCCATACTTCAAGCTCCTACGAGCAGTACTTC; cdr3_aa: CASTHTSSSYEQYF; clone_size: NA; d_call: NA; j_call: TRBJ2-7; v_call: TRBV6-6; cdr3_length: 14
cdr3_nt: TGTGCCAGCAGCTTAAACGCCAGACAAGAGACCCAGTACTTC; cdr3_aa: CASSLNARQETQYF; clone_size: NA; d_call: NA; j_call: TRBJ2-5; v_call: TRBV7-2; cdr3_length: 14
cdr3_nt: TGTGCCAGCATCACCCCTAGCGGACCCTATACCGAGCAGTACTTC; cdr3_aa: CASITPSGPYTEQYF; clone_size: NA; d_call: TRBD2; j_call: TRBJ2-7; v_call: TRBV9; cdr3_length: 15
cdr3_nt: TGTGCCAGCAGTTACACGGGAATGGGAGAGACCCAGTACTTC; cdr3_aa: CASSYTGMGETQYF; clone_size: few; d_call: NA; j_call: TRBJ2-5; v_call: TRBV6-5; cdr3_length: 14
cdr3_nt: TGTGCCTGGAGTCCCATCACAGATACGCAGTATTTT; cdr3_aa: CAWSPITDTQYF; clone_size: NA; d_call: NA; j_call: TRBJ2-3; v_call: TRBV30; cdr3_length: 12
cdr3_nt: TGTGCCAGCAGGGTACAGGGCACAGATACGCAGTATTTT; cdr3_aa: CASRVQGTDTQYF; clone_size: NA; d_call: NA; j_call: TRBJ2-3; v_call: TRBV6-1; cdr3_length: 13
cdr3_nt: TGTGCCAGCAGTTTAAAGATGAGGATGAACACTGAAGCTTTCTTT; cdr3_aa: CASSLKMRMNTEAFF; clone_size: NA; d_call: NA; j_call: TRBJ1-1; v_call: TRBV28; cdr3_length: 15
cdr3_nt: TGTGCCAGTAGTAGCCAGGACCTGATTGGGAGCACCGGGGAGCTGTTTTTT; cdr3_aa: CASSSQDLIGSTGELFF; clone_size: NA; d_call: NA; j_call: TRBJ2-2; v_call: TRBV19; cdr3_length: 17
cdr3_nt: TGTGCCAGCTCGGAGCTAGCGGGAGGGCTCCGGTCCTACGAGCAGTACTTC; cdr3_aa: CASSELAGGLRSYEQYF; clone_size: NA; d_call: TRBD2; j_call: TRBJ2-7; v_call: TRBV5-5; cdr3_length: 17
cdr3_nt: TGTGCCAGCAGCTTAGGGGGCCTGACTCAGAATGAGCAGTTCTTC; cdr3_aa: CASSLGGLTQNEQFF; clone_size: NA; d_call: NA; j_call: TRBJ2-1; v_call: TRBV11-3; cdr3_length: 15
cdr3_nt: TGTGCCAGCAGCTCCAGTGAGACCCAGTACTTC; cdr3_aa: CASSSSETQYF; clone_size: NA; d_call: NA; j_call: TRBJ2-5; v_call: TRBV7-9; cdr3_length: 11
cdr3_nt: TGTGCCAGCAGCTTAAGCCAGTACACCGGGGAGCTGTTTTTT; cdr3_aa: CASSLSQYTGELFF; clone_size: NA; d_call: NA; j_call: TRBJ2-2; v_call: TRBV7-3; cdr3_length: 14
cdr3_nt: TGTTCCAGCAGTCCCTCGACAGGGCGAATGAACACTGAAGCTTTCTTT; cdr3_aa: CSSSPSTGRMNTEAFF; clone_size: NA; d_call: TRBD1; j_call: TRBJ1-1; v_call: TRBV7-9; cdr3_length: 16
cdr3_nt: TGTGCCACCCGTACTAGCGGGAGGGCCGCAGAGCAGTTCTTC; cdr3_aa: CATRTSGRAAEQFF; clone_size: NA; d_call: TRBD2; j_call: TRBJ2-1; v_call: TRBV6-5; cdr3_length: 14
cdr3_nt: TGTGCCAGCAGCAGAGAGTTAGCGGAACCGACAGATACGCAGTATTTT; cdr3_aa: CASSRELAEPTDTQYF; clone_size: NA; d_call: NA; j_call: TRBJ2-3; v_call: TRBV5-4; cdr3_length: 16
cdr3_nt: TGTGCCAGCAGTATCCAACTGACCGGGAACTCTGGAAACACCATATATTTT; cdr3_aa: CASSIQLTGNSGNTIYF; clone_size: NA; d_call: NA; j_call: TRBJ1-3; v_call: TRBV2; cdr3_length: 17
cdr3_nt: TGCGCCAGCAGCCGCAGCAGGGGATACGAGCAGTACTTC; cdr3_aa: CASSRSRGYEQYF; clone_size: NA; d_call: NA; j_call: TRBJ2-7; v_call: TRBV4-1; cdr3_length: 13
cdr3_nt: TGTGCCATCAGTGAACGGGAGAGCTCCTACAATGAGCAGTTCTTC; cdr3_aa: CAISERESSYNEQFF; clone_size: NA; d_call: NA; j_call: TRBJ2-1; v_call: TRBV10-3; cdr3_length: 15
cdr3_nt: TGCGCCAGCAGCTTGGTCCCGACCCGACTACTAGCGGTAGAGGGCAATGAGCAGTTCTTC; cdr3_aa: CASSLVPTRLLAVEGNEQFF; clone_size: few; d_call: TRBD2; j_call: TRBJ2-1; v_call: TRBV5-1; cdr3_length: 20
cdr3_nt: TGCGCCAGCCGACAGGGTCAAAAAGAGACCCAGTACTTC; cdr3_aa: CASRQGQKETQYF; clone_size: NA; d_call: TRBD1; j_call: TRBJ2-5; v_call: TRBV10-1; cdr3_length: 13
cdr3_nt: TGTGCCAGCAGCTTGGAACTCCAGAACACTGAAGCTTTCTTT; cdr3_aa: CASSLELQNTEAFF; clone_size: NA; d_call: NA; j_call: TRBJ1-1; v_call: TRBV5-4; cdr3_length: 14
cdr3_nt: TGTGCCAGCAGTCCCGATCCGCGGGAGTTTGGCAAAAACATTCAGTACTTC; cdr3_aa: CASSPDPREFGKNIQYF; clone_size: NA; d_call: TRBD2; j_call: TRBJ2-4; v_call: TRBV27; cdr3_length: 17
cdr3_nt: TGTGCCAGCAGTTCTTTCTCGCTTGGGGCCCTACAAGAGACCCAGTACTTC; cdr3_aa: CASSSFSLGALQETQYF; clone_size: NA; d_call: NA; j_call: TRBJ2-5; v_call: TRBV28; cdr3_length: 17
cdr3_nt: TGTGCCAGCAGCAAAGGTCGGCCAGGGCCCCAAGAGACCCAGTACTTC; cdr3_aa: CASSKGRPGPQETQYF; clone_size: NA; d_call: NA; j_call: TRBJ2-5; v_call: TRBV21-1; cdr3_length: 16
cdr3_nt: TGTGCCAGCAGTGGGCCTTTTAGCGGGAGCACAGATACGCAGTATTTT; cdr3_aa: CASSGPFSGSTDTQYF; clone_size: NA; d_call: TRBD2; j_call: TRBJ2-3; v_call: TRBV6-1; cdr3_length: 16
cdr3_nt: TGTGCCAGCTCACAAAACAGGGAGGAGACCCAGTACTTC; cdr3_aa: CASSQNREETQYF; clone_size: NA; d_call: NA; j_call: TRBJ2-5; v_call: TRBV18; cdr3_length: 13
cdr3_nt: TGTGCCAGCAGCTTAGATGTAGGGGAGCTGTTTTTT; cdr3_aa: CASSLDVGELFF; clone_size: once; d_call: NA; j_call: TRBJ2-2; v_call: TRBV7-9; cdr3_length: 12
cdr3_nt: TGTGCCAGCAGTCGGGACAGGGCCCCCTACAATGAGCAGTTCTTC; cdr3_aa: CASSRDRAPYNEQFF; clone_size: NA; d_call: TRBD1; j_call: TRBJ2-1; v_call: TRBV2; cdr3_length: 15
cdr3_nt: TGTGCCAGCAGCTTTGCAGGGGCCTATGGCTACACCTTC; cdr3_aa: CASSFAGAYGYTF; clone_size: NA; d_call: NA; j_call: TRBJ1-2; v_call: TRBV5-6; cdr3_length: 13
cdr3_nt: TGTGCCAGCAGCTTTAGCGGGAGCGGGGATACGCAGTATTTT; cdr3_aa: CASSFSGSGDTQYF; clone_size: NA; d_call: TRBD2; j_call: TRBJ2-3; v_call: TRBV7-2; cdr3_length: 14
cdr3_nt: TGTGCCAGCAGGGAGACAGGGGGCGCGGAGTCTGAAGCTTTCTTT; cdr3_aa: CASRETGGAESEAFF; clone_size: NA; d_call: TRBD1; j_call: TRBJ1-1; v_call: TRBV5-7; cdr3_length: 15
cdr3_nt: TGTGCCGGAAATAGTAGGGGGGGAGAGACCCAGTACTTC; cdr3_aa: CAGNSRGGETQYF; clone_size: NA; d_call: NA; j_call: TRBJ2-5; v_call: TRBV5-4; cdr3_length: 13
cdr3_nt: TGTGCCAGCGGGAGTCTAGCGGGACCTGGGGCCAACGTCCTGACTTTC; cdr3_aa: CASGSLAGPGANVLTF; clone_size: NA; d_call: TRBD2; j_call: TRBJ2-6; v_call: TRBV9; cdr3_length: 16
cdr3_nt: TGTGCCAGCAGTGAGACCCGAGGTACGCAGTATTTT; cdr3_aa: CASSETRGTQYF; clone_size: NA; d_call: NA; j_call: TRBJ2-3; v_call: TRBV6-1; cdr3_length: 12
cdr3_nt: TGCGCCAGCAGCTTGTCGGGAGAAGAGACCCAGTACTTC; cdr3_aa: CASSLSGEETQYF; clone_size: NA; d_call: NA; j_call: TRBJ2-5; v_call: TRBV5-1; cdr3_length: 13
cdr3_nt: TGTGCCAGCAGTTCTTTTAGCAATCAGCCCCAGCATTTT; cdr3_aa: CASSSFSNQPQHF; clone_size: few; d_call: NA; j_call: TRBJ1-5; v_call: TRBV6-5; cdr3_length: 13
cdr3_nt: TGCGCCAGCAGCCCGGAGGGATTAGAGACCCAGTACTTC; cdr3_aa: CASSPEGLETQYF; clone_size: NA; d_call: NA; j_call: TRBJ2-5; v_call: TRBV5-1; cdr3_length: 13
cdr3_nt: TGCGCCAGCAGCCAAGATGTTGTCTCGGCGGGATGGGAGACCCAGTACTTC; cdr3_aa: CASSQDVVSAGWETQYF; clone_size: NA; d_call: NA; j_call: TRBJ2-5; v_call: TRBV4-3; cdr3_length: 17
cdr3_nt: TGTGCCAGCAGTGAAGCCTCTTTTACCGGGATTCTCTATGGCTACACCTTC; cdr3_aa: CASSEASFTGILYGYTF; clone_size: NA; d_call: NA; j_call: TRBJ1-2; v_call: TRBV6-1; cdr3_length: 17
cdr3_nt: TGTGCCAGCAGCTTAAGCAGGGCCAGCACAGATACGCAGTATTTT; cdr3_aa: CASSLSRASTDTQYF; clone_size: NA; d_call: NA; j_call: TRBJ2-3; v_call: TRBV11-2; cdr3_length: 15
cdr3_nt: TGTGCCATCAGTGAGTCGAAGGACTACGGGACCCAGTACTTC; cdr3_aa: CAISESKDYGTQYF; clone_size: NA; d_call: NA; j_call: TRBJ2-5; v_call: TRBV10-3; cdr3_length: 14
cdr3_nt: TGTGCCAGCAGTTACGCTACAGGTACTGGGGCCAACGTCCTGACTTTC; cdr3_aa: CASSYATGTGANVLTF; clone_size: few; d_call: NA; j_call: TRBJ2-6; v_call: TRBV6-6; cdr3_length: 16
cdr3_nt: TGTGCCAGCAGTTTAGGGGGCTACGCCCAAAACATTCAGTACTTC; cdr3_aa: CASSLGGYAQNIQYF; clone_size: NA; d_call: TRBD1; j_call: TRBJ2-4; v_call: TRBV2; cdr3_length: 15
cdr3_nt: TGTGCCAGTAGTCGGAGGAACACCGGGGAGCTGTTTTTT; cdr3_aa: CASSRRNTGELFF; clone_size: once; d_call: NA; j_call: TRBJ2-2; v_call: TRBV19; cdr3_length: 13
cdr3_nt: TGTGCCAGCAGCCAAGGGGGTTGGACCGGGGAGCTGTTTTTT; cdr3_aa: CASSQGGWTGELFF; clone_size: once; d_call: NA; j_call: TRBJ2-2; v_call: TRBV28; cdr3_length: 14
cdr3_nt: TGTGCCAGCAGCGAGGGACTAGCGGTCTACGAGCAGTACTTC; cdr3_aa: CASSEGLAVYEQYF; clone_size: NA; d_call: TRBD2; j_call: TRBJ2-7; v_call: TRBV5-4; cdr3_length: 14
cdr3_nt: TGTGCCAGCAGCTTAGTAGAACTAGCGGGACGGTCGGTGACCCAGTACTTC; cdr3_aa: CASSLVELAGRSVTQYF; clone_size: NA; d_call: TRBD2; j_call: TRBJ2-5; v_call: TRBV7-9; cdr3_length: 17
cdr3_nt: TGTGCCATCAGTGAGACTAGCGTACCGCAAGAGACCCAGTACTTC; cdr3_aa: CAISETSVPQETQYF; clone_size: NA; d_call: TRBD2; j_call: TRBJ2-5; v_call: TRBV10-3; cdr3_length: 15
cdr3_nt: TGTGCCAGCAGCCTGTGGGGGGGCCGAGTTGACGAGCAGTACTTC; cdr3_aa: CASSLWGGRVDEQYF; clone_size: NA; d_call: NA; j_call: TRBJ2-7; v_call: TRBV4-2; cdr3_length: 15
cdr3_nt: TGTGCCAGCTCACCAACCGGAGTAGGCTATGGCTACACCTTC; cdr3_aa: CASSPTGVGYGYTF; clone_size: NA; d_call: NA; j_call: TRBJ1-2; v_call: TRBV18; cdr3_length: 14
cdr3_nt: TGTGCCATCAGTGAGTCGGTCAGGGCTCAAGAGACCCAGTACTTC; cdr3_aa: CAISESVRAQETQYF; clone_size: NA; d_call: NA; j_call: TRBJ2-5; v_call: TRBV10-3; cdr3_length: 15
cdr3_nt: TGTGCCAGCGTCGTGGACAGGGCCCCCTCTGGGGCCAACGTCCTGACTTTC; cdr3_aa: CASVVDRAPSGANVLTF; clone_size: NA; d_call: TRBD1; j_call: TRBJ2-6; v_call: TRBV2; cdr3_length: 17
cdr3_nt: TGTGCCAGCAGCGTAGGGTCGGCAGGGAACCTCCCTGAGCAGTTCTTC; cdr3_aa: CASSVGSAGNLPEQFF; clone_size: NA; d_call: NA; j_call: TRBJ2-1; v_call: TRBV9; cdr3_length: 16
cdr3_nt: TGTGCCAGCAGTGAGGCCGGGACAGTATCGGTCATGAACACTGAAGCTTTCTTT; cdr3_aa: CASSEAGTVSVMNTEAFF; clone_size: NA; d_call: TRBD1; j_call: TRBJ1-1; v_call: TRBV2; cdr3_length: 18
cdr3_nt: TGTGCCAGCAGCCAGGGAGGGACCGGGGAGCTGTTTTTT; cdr3_aa: CASSQGGTGELFF; clone_size: once; d_call: TRBD2; j_call: TRBJ2-2; v_call: TRBV7-6; cdr3_length: 13
cdr3_nt: TGCGCCAGCAGCTTAGCAGACTTACCGAGTTCACCCCTCCACTTT; cdr3_aa: CASSLADLPSSPLHF; clone_size: once; d_call: NA; j_call: TRBJ1-6; v_call: TRBV5-1; cdr3_length: 15
cdr3_nt: TGTGCCAGCAGCCAAGATTTGAGCTCCTACGAGCAGTACTTC; cdr3_aa: CASSQDLSSYEQYF; clone_size: NA; d_call: NA; j_call: TRBJ2-7; v_call: TRBV14; cdr3_length: 14